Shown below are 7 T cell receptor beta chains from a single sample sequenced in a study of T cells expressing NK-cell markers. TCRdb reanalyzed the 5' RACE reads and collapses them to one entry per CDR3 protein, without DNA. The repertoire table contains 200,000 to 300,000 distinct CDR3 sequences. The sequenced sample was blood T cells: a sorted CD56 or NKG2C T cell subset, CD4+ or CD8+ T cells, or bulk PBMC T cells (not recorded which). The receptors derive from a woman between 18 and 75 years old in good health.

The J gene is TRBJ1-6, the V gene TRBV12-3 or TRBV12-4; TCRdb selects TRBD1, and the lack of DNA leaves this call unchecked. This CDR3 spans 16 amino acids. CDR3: CASATTGGFGNSPLHF.

The CDR3 loop is CASSYSLAVYNEQFF. The chain recombines TRBV6-5 with TRBJ2-1. Germline CDR1 is MNHEY and CDR2 is SVGAGI. The CDR3 has 15 residues.

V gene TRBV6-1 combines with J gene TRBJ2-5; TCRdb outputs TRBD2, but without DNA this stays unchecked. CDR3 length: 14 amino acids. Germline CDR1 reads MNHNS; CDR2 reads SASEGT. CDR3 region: CASSDFGGTETQYF.

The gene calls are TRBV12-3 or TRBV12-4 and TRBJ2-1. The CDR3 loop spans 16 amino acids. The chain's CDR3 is CASNHRRITAYNEQFF.

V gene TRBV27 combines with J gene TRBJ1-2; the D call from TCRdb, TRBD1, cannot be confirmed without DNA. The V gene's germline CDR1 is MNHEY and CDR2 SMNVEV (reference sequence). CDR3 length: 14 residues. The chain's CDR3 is CASSDSPGNAGYTF.

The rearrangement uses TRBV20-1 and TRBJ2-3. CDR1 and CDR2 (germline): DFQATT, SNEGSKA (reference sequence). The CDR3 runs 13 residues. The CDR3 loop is CSARGFGTDTQYF.

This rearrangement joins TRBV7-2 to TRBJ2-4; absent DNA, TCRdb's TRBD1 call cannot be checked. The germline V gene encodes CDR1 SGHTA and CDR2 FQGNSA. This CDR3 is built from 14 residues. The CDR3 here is CASSLAGAGNIQYF.